Below, one T cell receptor beta chain is given with its context. These data are taken from a study of Ad26.COV2.S vaccination and SARS-CoV-2 variants. On the study more broadly: It was the COV1001 Ad26.COV2.S trial arm that included the donor. The vaccine Ad26.COV2.S was put into the muscle once, or twice with 56 days between.

Stated treatment: around 19 received Ad26.COV2.S at low or high dose, single or two shots; roughly five received placebo; per-sample allocation not given. Repertoires come from day 63 after the first vaccine or placebo injection. It was Wuhan-strain SARS-CoV-2 spike that the Ad26 vaccine vector expressed. The protocol was immunoSEQ multiplex PCR, while the TCRdb copy is restricted to in-frame clones and leaves out a portion. The data hold some 250,000 clones, with around nine tenths observed a single time. The sequence came from a person aged 18-60 years who received the Ad26.COV2.S COVID-19 vaccine or a placebo. The sequencing here drew on peripheral blood, taken in a trial of Ad26.COV2.S vaccine versus placebo.

The CDR3 sequence: CASSMTGGKDFF. Written as DNA, the CDR3 is TGTGCCAGCAGCATGACAGGGGGTAAGGATTTCTTT. V and J are TRBV5-4 and TRBJ1-1; 9 bases map to TRBD1. CDR1 and CDR2 from the germline V gene are SGHNT and YYREEE (reference sequence). Losses at the gene ends were 4 bases for V and 13 bases for J; bases not matched to a gene: 8. The length of the CDR3 is 12 residues.